In its sample, the clone carrying this TCR beta chain was seen a few times. Its antigen is unknown. V lost 4 bases, J lost 1 base, and 11 bases lay in between. The germline gives CDR1 SGHTA, CDR2 FQGNSA. CDR3 size: 14 residues. TCRdb passed the 5' RACE reads through MiXCR, listing each CDR3 protein once. The data contain about 400,000 distinct CDR3 sequences, more than 20% of them seen just once; the ten biggest clones take up around 8.1%. This sample stems from a study of T-cell memory formation after mild COVID-19. Broader study findings: Clones that got smaller from day 15 to 85 had even CD4/CD8, while clones growing later tipped toward CD4+.

The rearrangement links TRBV7-2 to TRBJ2-7; D possibly corresponds to TRBD1 (6 bases). This clonotype was sampled from an adult woman who had mild COVID-19 (a few samples of this study predate the infection). Cell type and time point are not known. Sequencing was done on a sample of PBMCs or a T cell subset sorted from them (not recorded which). In DNA, the CDR3 is TGTGCCAGCAGCTCGCAGACAGGTTCCTACGAGCAGTACTTC. Translated, it gives CASSSQTGSYEQYF.